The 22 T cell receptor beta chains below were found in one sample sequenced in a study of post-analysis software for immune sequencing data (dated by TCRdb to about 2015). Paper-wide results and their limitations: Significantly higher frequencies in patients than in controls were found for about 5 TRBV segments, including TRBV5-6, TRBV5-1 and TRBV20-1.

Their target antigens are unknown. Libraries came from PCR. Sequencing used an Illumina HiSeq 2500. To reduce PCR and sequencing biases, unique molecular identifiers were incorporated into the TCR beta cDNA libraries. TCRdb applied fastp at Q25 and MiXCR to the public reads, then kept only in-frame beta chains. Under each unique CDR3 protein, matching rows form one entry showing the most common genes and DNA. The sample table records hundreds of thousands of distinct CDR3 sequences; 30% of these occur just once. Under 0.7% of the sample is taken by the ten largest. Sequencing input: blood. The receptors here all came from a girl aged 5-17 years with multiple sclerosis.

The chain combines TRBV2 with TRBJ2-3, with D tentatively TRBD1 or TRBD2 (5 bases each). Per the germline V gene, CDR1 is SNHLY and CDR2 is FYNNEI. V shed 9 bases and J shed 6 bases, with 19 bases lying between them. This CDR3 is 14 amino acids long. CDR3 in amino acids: CARAGTQRRDTQYF. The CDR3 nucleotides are TGTGCCAGGGCTGGGACGCAGAGGCGGGATACGCAGTATTTT.

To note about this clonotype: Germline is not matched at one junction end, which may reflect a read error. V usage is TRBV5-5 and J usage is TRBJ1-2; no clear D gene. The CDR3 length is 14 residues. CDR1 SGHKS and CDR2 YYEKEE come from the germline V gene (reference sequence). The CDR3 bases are TGTGCCAGCAGCCTAACAGAAAACTACTATGGCCACACCTTC. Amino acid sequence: CASSLTENYYGHTF.

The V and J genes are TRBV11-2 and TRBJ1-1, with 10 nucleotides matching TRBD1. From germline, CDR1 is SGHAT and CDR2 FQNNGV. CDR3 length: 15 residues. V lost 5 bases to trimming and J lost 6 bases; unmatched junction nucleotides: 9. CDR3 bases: TGTGCCAGCAGCAAACGGGACAGGGGTCTATCTGAAGCTTTCTTT. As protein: CASSKRDRGLSEAFF.

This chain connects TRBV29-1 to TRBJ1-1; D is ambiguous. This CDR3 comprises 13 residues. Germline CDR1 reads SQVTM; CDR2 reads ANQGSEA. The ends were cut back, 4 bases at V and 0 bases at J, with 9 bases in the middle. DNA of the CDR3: TGCAGCGTTGTAATGGACCTGAACACTGAAGCTTTCTTT. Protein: CSVVMDLNTEAFF.

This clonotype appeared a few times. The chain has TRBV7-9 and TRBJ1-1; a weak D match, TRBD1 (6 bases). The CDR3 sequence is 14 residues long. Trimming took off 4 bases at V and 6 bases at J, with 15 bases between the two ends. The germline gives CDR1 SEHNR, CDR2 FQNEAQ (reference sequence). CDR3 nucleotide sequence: TGTGCCAGCAGCTGGGGGGCAGGCGGATCTGAAGCTTTCTTT. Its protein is CASSWGAGGSEAFF.

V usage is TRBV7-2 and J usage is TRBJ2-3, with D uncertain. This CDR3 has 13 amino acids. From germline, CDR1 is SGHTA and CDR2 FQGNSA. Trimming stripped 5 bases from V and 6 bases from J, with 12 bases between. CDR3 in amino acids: CASSPLSRDTQYF. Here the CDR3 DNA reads TGTGCCAGCAGCCCCTTATCCCGCGATACGCAGTATTTT.

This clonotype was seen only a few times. This chain's CDR3 is CASSPSAAGSVTDTQYF. Here the CDR3 DNA reads TGTGCCAGCAGCCCCTCAGCCGCCGGGAGTGTCACAGATACGCAGTATTTT. This chain connects TRBV7-2 to TRBJ2-3; D is possibly TRBD2 (6 bases). The germline gives CDR1 SGHTA, CDR2 FQGNSA. The CDR3 covers 17 residues. The ends were cut back, 5 bases at V and 2 bases at J, with 20 bases in the middle. Based on the CDR3 plus reference TRBV7-2 and TRBJ2-3, the full variable domain is GAGVSQSPSNKVTEKGKDVELRCDPISGHTALYWYRQSLGQGLEFLIYFQGNSAPDKSGLPSDRFSAERTGGSVSTLTIQRTQQEDSAVYLCASSPSAAGSVTDTQYFGPGTRLTVL.

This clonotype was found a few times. The CDR3 DNA is TGTGCCAGCAGCCGATACGGGCTAGCGGGGGAAGAGACCCAGTACTTC. Amino acids: CASSRYGLAGEETQYF. The chain has TRBV7-2 and TRBJ2-5; 10 positions match TRBD2. The CDR3 consists of 16 residues. The germline CDR1 and CDR2 sequences are SGHTA and FQGNSA. After removal of 5 bases from V and 3 bases from J, the junction contained 9 bases not matched to a gene. Full variable domain (rest looked up from reference TRBV7-2 and TRBJ2-5): GAGVSQSPSNKVTEKGKDVELRCDPISGHTALYWYRQSLGQGLEFLIYFQGNSAPDKSGLPSDRFSAERTGGSVSTLTIQRTQQEDSAVYLCASSRYGLAGEETQYFGPGTRLLVL.

Here the CDR3 reads CAISESAGLAGGEQFF. The CDR3 DNA is TGTGCCATCAGTGAGTCGGCGGGACTAGCGGGAGGGGAGCAGTTCTTC. The chain has TRBV10-3 and TRBJ2-1; 16 bases align to TRBD2. V was pared by 0 bases and J by 10 bases, with 3 bases of the junction left unmatched. CDR3 size: 16 residues. CDR1 and CDR2 from the germline V gene are ENHRY and SYGVKD.

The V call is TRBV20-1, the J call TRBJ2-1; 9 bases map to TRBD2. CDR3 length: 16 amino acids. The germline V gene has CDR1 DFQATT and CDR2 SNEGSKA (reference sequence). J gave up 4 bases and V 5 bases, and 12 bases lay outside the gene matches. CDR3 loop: CSAGGPGSGGYNEQFF. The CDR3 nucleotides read TGCAGTGCTGGGGGACCGGGTAGCGGGGGATACAATGAGCAGTTCTTC.

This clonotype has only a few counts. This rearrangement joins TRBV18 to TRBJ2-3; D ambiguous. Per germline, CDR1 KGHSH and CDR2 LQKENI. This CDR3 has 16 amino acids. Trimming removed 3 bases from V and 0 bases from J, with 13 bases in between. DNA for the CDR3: TGTGCCAGCTCACCGTTACCGAGTCTTAGCACAGATACGCAGTATTTT. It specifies CASSPLPSLSTDTQYF.

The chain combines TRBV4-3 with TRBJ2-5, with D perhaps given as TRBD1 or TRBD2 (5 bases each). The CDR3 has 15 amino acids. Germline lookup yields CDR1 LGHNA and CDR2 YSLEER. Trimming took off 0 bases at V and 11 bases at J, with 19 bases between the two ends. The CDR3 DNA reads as TGCGCCAGCAGCCAAGATACTCGGGGCGCGTGGGAGCAGTACTTC. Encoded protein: CASSQDTRGAWEQYF.

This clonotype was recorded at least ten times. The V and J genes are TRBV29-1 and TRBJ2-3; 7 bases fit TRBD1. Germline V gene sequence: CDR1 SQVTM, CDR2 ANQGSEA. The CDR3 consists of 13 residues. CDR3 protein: CSTPRQGVDTQYF. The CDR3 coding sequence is TGCAGTACCCCGAGACAGGGAGTGGATACGCAGTATTTT.

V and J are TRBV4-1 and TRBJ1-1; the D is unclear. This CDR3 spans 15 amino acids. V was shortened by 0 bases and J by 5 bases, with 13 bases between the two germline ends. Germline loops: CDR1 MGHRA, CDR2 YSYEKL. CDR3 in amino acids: CASSQDPSLRTEAFF. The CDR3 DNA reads TGCGCCAGCAGCCAAGACCCGTCCTTGAGGACTGAAGCTTTCTTT.

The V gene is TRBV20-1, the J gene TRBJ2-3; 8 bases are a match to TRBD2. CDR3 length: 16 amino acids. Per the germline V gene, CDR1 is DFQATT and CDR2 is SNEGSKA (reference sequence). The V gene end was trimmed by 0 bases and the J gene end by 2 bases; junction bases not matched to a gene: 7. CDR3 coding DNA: TGCAGTGCTAGAGATTGGGGCGGGGGGTCCACAGATACGCAGTATTTT. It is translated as CSARDWGGGSTDTQYF.

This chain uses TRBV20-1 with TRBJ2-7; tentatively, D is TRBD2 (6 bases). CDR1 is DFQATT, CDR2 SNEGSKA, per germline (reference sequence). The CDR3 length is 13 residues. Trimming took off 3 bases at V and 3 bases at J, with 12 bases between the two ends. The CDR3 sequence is CSARASENYEQYF. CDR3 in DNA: TGCAGTGCTAGGGCTAGCGAAAACTACGAGCAGTACTTC.

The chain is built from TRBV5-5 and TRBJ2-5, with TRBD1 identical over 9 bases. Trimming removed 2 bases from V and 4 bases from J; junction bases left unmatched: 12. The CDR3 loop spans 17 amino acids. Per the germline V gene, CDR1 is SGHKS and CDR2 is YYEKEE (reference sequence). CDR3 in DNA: TGTGCCAGCAGCTTATATACCGGGACAGGGTCTTCAGAGACCCAGTACTTC. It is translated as CASSLYTGTGSSETQYF.

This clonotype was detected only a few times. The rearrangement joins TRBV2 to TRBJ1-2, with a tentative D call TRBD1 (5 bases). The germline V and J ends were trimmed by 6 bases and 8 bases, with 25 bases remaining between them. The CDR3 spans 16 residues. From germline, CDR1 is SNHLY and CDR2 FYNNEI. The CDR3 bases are TGTGCCAGCAGCCGGGACGGTATGCCCCTGATGGGCGGCTACACCTTC. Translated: CASSRDGMPLMGGYTF.

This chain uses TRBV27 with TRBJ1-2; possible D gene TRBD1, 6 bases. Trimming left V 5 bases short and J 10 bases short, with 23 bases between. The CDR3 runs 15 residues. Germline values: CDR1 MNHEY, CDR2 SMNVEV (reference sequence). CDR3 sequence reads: CASSHGGLPSSTYTF. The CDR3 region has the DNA TGTGCCAGCAGTCACGGGGGCCTCCCGTCATCGACCTACACCTTC.

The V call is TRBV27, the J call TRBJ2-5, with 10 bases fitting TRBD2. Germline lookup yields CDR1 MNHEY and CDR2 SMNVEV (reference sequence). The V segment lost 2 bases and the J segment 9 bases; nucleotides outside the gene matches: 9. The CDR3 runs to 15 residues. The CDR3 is CASSLSRLAGVPQYF. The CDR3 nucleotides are TGTGCCAGCAGTTTAAGCAGGCTAGCGGGAGTTCCCCAGTACTTC.

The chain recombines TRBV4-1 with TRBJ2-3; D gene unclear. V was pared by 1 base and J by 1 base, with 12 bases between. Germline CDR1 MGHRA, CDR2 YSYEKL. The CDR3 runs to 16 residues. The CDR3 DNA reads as TGCGCCAGCAGCCAAGCGCCAGCGAGACGCACAGATACGCAGTATTTT. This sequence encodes CASSQAPARRTDTQYF.

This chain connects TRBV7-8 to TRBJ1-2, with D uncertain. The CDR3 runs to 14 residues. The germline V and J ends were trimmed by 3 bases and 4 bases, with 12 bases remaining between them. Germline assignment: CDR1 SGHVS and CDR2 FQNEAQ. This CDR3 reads CASSFSGTAYGYTF. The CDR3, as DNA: TGTGCCAGCAGCTTTTCAGGCACGGCCTATGGCTACACCTTC.